One sample yielded the 5 T cell receptor beta chains listed below, sequenced in a study of CD8+CD57+ T cells in acquired aplastic anemia. Flow cytometry had shown expanded CD8+CD57+ cells in the patients chosen for sequencing. Both TCR beta VDJ combination and CDR3 sequence profiling were carried out. Genomic DNA was the template for this profiling. MiXCR was run by TCRdb on the reads, yielding one entry per CDR3 protein. The table has over 150,000 distinct CDR3 sequences, over 50% seen once. Source material: sorted CD4+, CD8+, or CD8+CD57+ T cells (not recorded which) from PBMCs. The receptors originated from a human donor with aplastic anemia.

This clonotype was observed at least ten times. J is TRBJ2-7 and V is TRBV20-1, with 8 bases that match TRBD1. CDR1 and CDR2 (germline): DFQATT, SNEGSKA (reference sequence). The junction had 4 bases not matched to a gene; V was cut back by 0 bases and J by 3 bases. This CDR3 is built from 14 residues. DNA for the CDR3: TGCAGTGCTAGAGATCAGGGGGCCAGCTACGAGCAGTACTTC. Encoded protein: CSARDQGASYEQYF.

In its sample, this clonotype was seen many times. The chain joins TRBV20-1 to TRBJ1-4; the D is unclear. CDR1 DFQATT and CDR2 SNEGSKA come from the germline V gene (reference sequence). Trimming removed 2 bases from V and 0 bases from J, with 16 bases in between. The CDR3 consists of 17 residues. In DNA form, the CDR3 reads TGCAGTGCTAGATATAGTCGGATATTTGCAACTAATGAAAAACTGTTTTTT. As protein: CSARYSRIFATNEKLFF.

This clonotype was counted ten times or more. The V gene is TRBV7-6, the J gene TRBJ1-1; no clear D. Per the germline V gene, CDR1 is SGHVS and CDR2 is FNYEAQ. The ends were cut back, 3 bases at V and 4 bases at J, with 12 bases in the middle. This CDR3 comprises 14 residues. CDR3 residues: CASSLAEGGTEAFF. The DNA for the CDR3 is TGTGCCAGCAGCTTGGCGGAGGGCGGCACTGAAGCTTTCTTT.

The chain employs TRBV24-1 and TRBJ2-5, with 13 bases matching TRBD2. The V gene's germline CDR1 is KGHDR and CDR2 SFDVKD. The CDR3 runs to 15 residues. V lost 7 bases, J lost 4 bases, and 5 bases stayed unmatched. CDR3 amino acids: CATSTSGRAGETQYF. The CDR3 bases are TGTGCCACCAGCACTAGCGGGAGGGCCGGAGAGACCCAGTACTTC.

The chain has TRBV29-1 and TRBJ2-3; TRBD2 aligns across 7 bases. The CDR3 covers 14 residues. CDR1 and CDR2 (germline): SQVTM, ANQGSEA. The V gene end was trimmed by 3 bases and the J gene end by 3 bases; junction bases not matched to a gene: 6. The CDR3 DNA sequence: TGCAGCGTTGACGGACTAGGTAGAACAGATACGCAGTATTTT. This sequence encodes CSVDGLGRTDTQYF.